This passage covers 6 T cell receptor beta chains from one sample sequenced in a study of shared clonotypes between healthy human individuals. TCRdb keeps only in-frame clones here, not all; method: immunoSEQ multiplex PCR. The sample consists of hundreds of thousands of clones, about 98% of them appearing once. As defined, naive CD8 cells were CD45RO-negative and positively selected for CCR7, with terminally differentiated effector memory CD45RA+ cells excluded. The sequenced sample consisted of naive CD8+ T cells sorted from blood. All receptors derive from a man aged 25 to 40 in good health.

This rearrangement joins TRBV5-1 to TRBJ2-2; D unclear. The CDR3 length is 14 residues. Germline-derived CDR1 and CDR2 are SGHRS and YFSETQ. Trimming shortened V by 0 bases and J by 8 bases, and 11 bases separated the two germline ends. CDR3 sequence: CASSLVSEWGELFF. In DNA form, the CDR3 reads TGCGCCAGCAGCTTGGTGTCGGAGTGGGGGGAGCTGTTTTTT.

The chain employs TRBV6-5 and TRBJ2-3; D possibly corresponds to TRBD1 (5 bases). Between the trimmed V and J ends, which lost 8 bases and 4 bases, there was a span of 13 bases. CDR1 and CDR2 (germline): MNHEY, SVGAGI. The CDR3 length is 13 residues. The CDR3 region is CASGQGRSDTQYF. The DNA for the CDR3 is TGTGCCAGCGGGCAGGGTCGGTCAGATACGCAGTATTTT.

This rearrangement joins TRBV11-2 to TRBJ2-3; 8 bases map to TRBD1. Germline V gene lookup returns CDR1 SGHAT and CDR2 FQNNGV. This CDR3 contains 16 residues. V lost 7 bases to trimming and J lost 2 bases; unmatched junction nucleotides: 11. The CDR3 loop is CASIPEDRVYTDTQYF. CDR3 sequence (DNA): TGTGCCAGCATCCCGGAGGACAGGGTGTACACAGATACGCAGTATTTT.

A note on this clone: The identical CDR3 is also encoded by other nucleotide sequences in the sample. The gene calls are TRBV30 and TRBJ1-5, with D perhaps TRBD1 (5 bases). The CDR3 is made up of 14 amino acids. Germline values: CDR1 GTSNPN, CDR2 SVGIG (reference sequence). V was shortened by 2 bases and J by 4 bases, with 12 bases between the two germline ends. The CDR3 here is CAWSPGTGNQPQHF. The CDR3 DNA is TGTGCCTGGAGTCCCGGGACTGGGAATCAGCCCCAGCATTTT.

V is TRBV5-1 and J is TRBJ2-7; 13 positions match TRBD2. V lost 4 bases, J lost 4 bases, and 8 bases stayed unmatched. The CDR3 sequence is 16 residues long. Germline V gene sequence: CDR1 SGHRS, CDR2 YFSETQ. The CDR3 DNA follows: TGCGCCAGCAGCCCCCGGACTAGCGGGAGTCTATACGAGCAGTACTTC. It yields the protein CASSPRTSGSLYEQYF.

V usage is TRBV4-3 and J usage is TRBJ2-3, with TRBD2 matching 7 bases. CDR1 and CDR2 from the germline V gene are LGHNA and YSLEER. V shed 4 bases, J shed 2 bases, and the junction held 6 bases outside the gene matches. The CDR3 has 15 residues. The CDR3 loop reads CASSPRAGNTDTQYF. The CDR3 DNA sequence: TGCGCCAGCAGCCCCAGAGCGGGGAACACAGATACGCAGTATTTT.